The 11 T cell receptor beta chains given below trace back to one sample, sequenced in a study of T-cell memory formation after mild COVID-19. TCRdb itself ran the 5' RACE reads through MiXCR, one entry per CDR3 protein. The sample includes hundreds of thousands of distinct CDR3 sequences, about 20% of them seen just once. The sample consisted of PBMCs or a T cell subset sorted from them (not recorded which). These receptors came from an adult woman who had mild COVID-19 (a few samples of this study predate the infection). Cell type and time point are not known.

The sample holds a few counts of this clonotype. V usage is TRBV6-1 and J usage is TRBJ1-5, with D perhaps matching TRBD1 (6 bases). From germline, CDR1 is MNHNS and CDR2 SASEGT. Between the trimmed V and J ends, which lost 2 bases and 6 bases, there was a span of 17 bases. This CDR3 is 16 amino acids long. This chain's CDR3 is CASSEIVGTLSQPQHF. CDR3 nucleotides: TGTGCCAGCAGTGAAATTGTCGGGACATTAAGTCAGCCCCAGCATTTT.

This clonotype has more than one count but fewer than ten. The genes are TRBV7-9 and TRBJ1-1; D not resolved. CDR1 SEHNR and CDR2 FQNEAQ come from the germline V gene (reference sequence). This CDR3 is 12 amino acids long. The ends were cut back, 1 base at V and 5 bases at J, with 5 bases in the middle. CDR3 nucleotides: TGTGCCAGCAGCTTAGTAAGGACTGAAGCTTTCTTT. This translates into CASSLVRTEAFF.

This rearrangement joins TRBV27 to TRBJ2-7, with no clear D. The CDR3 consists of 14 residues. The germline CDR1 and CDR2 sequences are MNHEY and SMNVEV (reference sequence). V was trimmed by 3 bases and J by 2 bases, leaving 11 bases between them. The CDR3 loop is CASSFDGRTYEQYF. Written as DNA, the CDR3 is TGTGCCAGCAGTTTTGACGGCCGGACCTACGAGCAGTACTTC.

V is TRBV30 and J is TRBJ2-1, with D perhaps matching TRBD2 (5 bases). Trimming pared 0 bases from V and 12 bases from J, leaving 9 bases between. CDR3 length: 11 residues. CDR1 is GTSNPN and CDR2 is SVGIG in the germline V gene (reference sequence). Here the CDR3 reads CAWSVRVGQFF. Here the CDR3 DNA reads TGTGCCTGGAGTGTGAGGGTAGGGCAGTTCTTC.

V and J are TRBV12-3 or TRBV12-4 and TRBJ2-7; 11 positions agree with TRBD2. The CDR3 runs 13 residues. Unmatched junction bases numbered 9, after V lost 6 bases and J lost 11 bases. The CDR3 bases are TGTGCCAGCAGCCGTAGCGGGAGGGCTTTCGAGTACTTC. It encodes CASSRSGRAFEYF.

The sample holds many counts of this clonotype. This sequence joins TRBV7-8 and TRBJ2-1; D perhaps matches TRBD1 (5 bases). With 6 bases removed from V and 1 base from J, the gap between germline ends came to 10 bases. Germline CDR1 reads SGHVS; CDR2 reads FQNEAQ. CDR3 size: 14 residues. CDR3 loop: CASSNRGSYNEQFF. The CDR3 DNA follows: TGTGCCAGCAGTAATAGGGGTTCCTACAATGAGCAGTTCTTC.

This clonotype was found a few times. The CDR3 bases are TGTGCCAGTAGCCGCAGAAGGGAAGTTAGAAATGAGCAGTTCTTC. The encoded protein is CASSRRREVRNEQFF. The chain has TRBV19 and TRBJ2-1; D is ambiguous. Germline V gene sequence: CDR1 LNHDA, CDR2 SQIVND (reference sequence). This CDR3 region has 15 residues. The V end was cut by 6 bases, the J end by 7 bases, with 19 bases between.

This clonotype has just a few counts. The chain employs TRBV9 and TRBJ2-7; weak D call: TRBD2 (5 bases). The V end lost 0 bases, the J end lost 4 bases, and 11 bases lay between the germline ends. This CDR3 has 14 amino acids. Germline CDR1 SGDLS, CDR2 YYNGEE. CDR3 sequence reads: CASSVGVTGYEQYF. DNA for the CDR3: TGTGCCAGCAGCGTAGGAGTGACGGGATACGAGCAGTACTTC. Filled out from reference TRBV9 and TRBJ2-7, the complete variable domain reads DSGVTQTPKHLITATGQRVTLRCSPRSGDLSVYWYQQSLDQGLQFLIQYYNGEERAKGNILERFSAQQFPDLHSELNLSSLELGDSALYFCASSVGVTGYEQYFGPGTRLTVT.

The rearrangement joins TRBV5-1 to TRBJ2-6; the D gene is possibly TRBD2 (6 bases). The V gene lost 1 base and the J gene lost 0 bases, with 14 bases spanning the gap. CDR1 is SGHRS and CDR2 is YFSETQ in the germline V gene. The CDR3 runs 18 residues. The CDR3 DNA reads TGCGCCAGCAGCTTGCCCCGGGGGTCATCCTCTGGGGCCAACGTCCTGACTTTC. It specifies CASSLPRGSSSGANVLTF.

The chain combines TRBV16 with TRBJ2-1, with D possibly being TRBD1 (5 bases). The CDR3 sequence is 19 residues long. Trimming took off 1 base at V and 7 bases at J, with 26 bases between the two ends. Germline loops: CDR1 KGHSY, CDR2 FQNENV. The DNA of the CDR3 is TGTGCCAGCAGCCAATGGGGCGCTCAAAGGCTTCGCGAAAAAAATGAGCAGTTCTTC. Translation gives CASSQWGAQRLREKNEQFF.

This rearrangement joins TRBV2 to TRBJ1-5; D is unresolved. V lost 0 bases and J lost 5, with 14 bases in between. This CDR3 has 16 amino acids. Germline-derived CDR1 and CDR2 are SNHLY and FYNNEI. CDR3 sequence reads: CASSEALKGSDQPQHF. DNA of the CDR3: TGTGCCAGCAGTGAAGCGCTTAAGGGTAGTGATCAGCCCCAGCATTTT.